Shown below are 30 T cell receptor beta chains from a single sample sequenced in a study of a mutant IDH1 vaccine in newly diagnosed glioma (dated by TCRdb to the early 2020s). The sample's time point label, decoded: week 47, end of study. Every vaccine dose consisted of 300 ug of a 20-mer mutant IDH1 peptide in Montanide, administered subcutaneously together with topical imiquimod. The protocol used for the library was the immunoSEQ multiplex PCR assay. Drawn from immuneACCESS, this table holds only the in-frame rearrangements with V and J called that TCRdb kept. Clones are partly lost; checked studies trace under half to an unresolved V gene and leave the rest unexplained. Present in this sample are roughly 86,000 clones, about 81% of which were seen just once. The ten largest clones represent 5.2% of the sample. For these TCRs, the target antigens are not known. The specimen was PBMCs, collected from a glioma patient whose treatment included an IDH1 peptide vaccine. These receptors were obtained from a man aged 40-49 years with glioma.

V usage is TRBV7-6 and J usage is TRBJ2-5; 14 bases agree with TRBD2. Trimming cost V 5 bases and J 0 bases; bases outside gene matches: 11. Germline values: CDR1 SGHVS, CDR2 FNYEAQ. The CDR3 contains 19 residues. CDR3 region: CASSRWTSGGYSYQETQYF. Written as DNA, the CDR3 is TGTGCCAGCAGCAGATGGACTAGCGGGGGGTATTCCTACCAAGAGACCCAGTACTTC.

The V gene is TRBV21-1, the J gene TRBJ1-1; TRBD1, as called in the table, went unchecked against the DNA. TRBV21-1 is designated a pseudogene. The CDR3 loop spans 14 amino acids. The CDR3 DNA is TGTGCCAGCAGCCCTCCGGGACAGGGAAGTGAAGCTTTCTTT. Translated, it gives CASSPPGQGSEAFF.

The chain links TRBV5-1 to TRBJ1-2; a possible D gene is TRBD1 (5 bases). This CDR3 spans 14 amino acids. V was trimmed by 0 bases and J by 4 bases, leaving 10 bases between them. Germline CDR1 SGHRS, CDR2 YFSETQ. CDR3 coding DNA: TGCGCCAGCAGCTTGGGTCAGGGATCCTATGGCTACACCTTC. This codes for CASSLGQGSYGYTF.

CDR3 in amino acids: CSVQGRTSGGNEQYF. Here the CDR3 DNA reads TGCAGCGTTCAGGGTCGGACTAGCGGCGGCAACGAGCAGTACTTC. V and J are TRBV29-1 and TRBJ2-7; TRBD2 matches at 10 bases. The ends lost 5 bases at V and 5 bases at J; junction bases unmatched: 12. The CDR3 is 15 amino acids. The germline V gene has CDR1 SQVTM and CDR2 ANQGSEA.

Written as DNA, the CDR3 is TGTGCCAGTAGTATAGATTTCGACAGACCAAATCAGCCCCAGCATTTT. It codes for CASSIDFDRPNQPQHF. The chain recombines TRBV19 with TRBJ1-5, with D tentatively TRBD1 (5 bases). Germline loops: CDR1 LNHDA, CDR2 SQIVND (reference sequence). V lost 0 bases to trimming and J lost 4 bases, with 13 bases between them. The CDR3 totals 16 residues.

The chain links TRBV9 to TRBJ2-7; 8 bases agree with TRBD1. Trimming at V came to 3 bases and at J to 2 bases, leaving 1 base not matched to a gene. Germline V CDR1 and CDR2: SGDLS, YYNGEE. The CDR3 runs 13 residues. The CDR3 loop reads CASSETGAYEQYF. In DNA form, the CDR3 reads TGTGCCAGCAGCGAGACAGGGGCCTACGAGCAGTACTTC.

The genes are TRBV28 and TRBJ2-3; D gene unclear. Germline V gene lookup returns CDR1 MDHEN and CDR2 SYDVKM. This CDR3 has 15 amino acids. The V end lost 2 bases, the J end lost 6 bases, and 15 bases lay between the germline ends. The CDR3 nucleotides read TGTGCCAGCAGTTTAACCGAACCCCTCCCCGATACGCAGTATTTT. This encodes CASSLTEPLPDTQYF.

Concerning this clone: The junction does not match germline at one end; this may be a read error. The chain uses TRBV7-2 and TRBJ2-7; D is perhaps TRBD1 (5 bases). CDR1 is SGHTA, CDR2 FQGNSA, per germline. The CDR3 loop spans 12 amino acids. Written as DNA, the CDR3 is TGTGCCAGCAGCCGAGACAGCTACGGGCAGTACTTC. Translation: CASSRDSYGQYF.

The chain carries TRBV7-2 and TRBJ2-1; 12 bases are shared with TRBD2. The trim removed 5 bases at V and 6 bases at J, leaving 8 bases unmatched. The CDR3 sequence is 16 residues long. CDR1 and CDR2 from the germline V gene are SGHTA and FQGNSA. CDR3 in DNA: TGTGCCAGCAGCCCAGCTAGCGGGAGGGCCTCCAATGAGCAGTTCTTC. It yields the protein CASSPASGRASNEQFF. Drawing the rest from reference TRBV7-2 and TRBJ2-1, the complete variable domain is GAGVSQSPSNKVTEKGKDVELRCDPISGHTALYWYRQSLGQGLEFLIYFQGNSAPDKSGLPSDRFSAERTGGSVSTLTIQRTQQEDSAVYLCASSPASGRASNEQFFGPGTRLTVL.

The chain carries TRBV13 and TRBJ2-1; D remains unclear. The germline V gene has CDR1 PRHDT and CDR2 FYEKMQ (reference sequence). This CDR3 comprises 15 residues. V lost 0 bases, J lost 0 bases, and 6 bases lay in between. The CDR3 nucleotides read TGTGCCAGCAGCTTAGGTCGGAGCTCCTACAATGAGCAGTTCTTC. Protein product: CASSLGRSSYNEQFF.

Comments on this clone: A read error is likely here: a far larger clone is one base away. The chain employs TRBV10-1 and TRBJ2-7, with TRBD2 as a possible D gene (6 bases). Trimming pared 10 bases from V and 3 bases from J, leaving 13 bases between. Germline assignment: CDR1 WNHNN and CDR2 SYGVQD (reference sequence). The CDR3 length is 12 residues. CDR3 in DNA: TGCGCCATCGGGGGACTGCACTACGAGCAGTACTTC. Translation: CAIGGLHYEQYF.

This clone was observed a few times. This sequence joins TRBV15 and TRBJ2-1, with TRBD1 matching 9 bases. The CDR3 is 15 amino acids. V gave up 1 base and J gave up 6 bases; unmatched junction bases: 4. Germline CDR1 reads LNHNV; CDR2 reads YYDKDF (reference sequence). CDR3 amino acids: CATSRGGTGSNEQFF. The CDR3 bases are TGTGCCACCAGCAGAGGGGGGACAGGGAGCAATGAGCAGTTCTTC. Full variable domain (remainder filled in from reference TRBV15 and TRBJ2-1): DAMVIQNPRYQVTQFGKPVTLSCSQTLNHNVMYWYQQKSSQAPKLLFHYYDKDFNNEADTPDNFQSRRPNTSFCFLDIRSPGLGDTAMYLCATSRGGTGSNEQFFGPGTRLTVL.

The chain is built from TRBV25-1 and TRBJ2-7; weak D call: TRBD1 (6 bases). Trimming cost V 2 bases and J 12 bases, with 17 bases left between them. This CDR3 is 13 amino acids long. Germline V gives CDR1 MGHDK, CDR2 SYGVNS. Here the CDR3 DNA reads TGTGCCAGCAGTGAACTCTCAGGGGACGGGCTGTACTTC. Its translation: CASSELSGDGLYF.

The chain carries TRBV19 and TRBJ2-1, with TRBD2 matching over 8 bases. Trimming took 8 bases from V and 4 from J; bases not matched to a gene: 7. CDR3 size: 14 residues. Germline V gene sequence: CDR1 LNHDA, CDR2 SQIVND (reference sequence). Here the CDR3 reads CASRLAGGYNEQFF. The CDR3, as DNA: TGTGCCAGTCGGCTGGCGGGGGGTTACAATGAGCAGTTCTTC.

This clone was observed a single time. The J gene is TRBJ2-7, the V gene TRBV10-3, with 10 bases identical to TRBD1. Trimming removed 4 bases from V and 7 bases from J; junction bases left unmatched: 13. CDR1 is ENHRY and CDR2 is SYGVKD in the germline V gene. The CDR3 totals 16 residues. CDR3 sequence reads: CAISATPGQGPSEQYF. In DNA, the CDR3 is TGTGCCATCAGTGCCACTCCGGGACAGGGGCCTTCGGAGCAGTACTTC.

The chain combines TRBV7-9 with TRBJ2-1; 9 nucleotides agree with TRBD1. Germline-derived CDR1 and CDR2 are SEHNR and FQNEAQ (reference sequence). The V gene end was trimmed by 6 bases and the J gene end by 10 bases; junction bases not matched to a gene: 7. CDR3 size: 13 residues. The CDR3 here is CASSTQGAGEQFF. The CDR3 coding sequence is TGTGCCAGCAGTACACAGGGGGCAGGCGAGCAGTTCTTC.

V and J are TRBV19 and TRBJ2-2; TRBD1 or TRBD2 may be the D gene (5 bases each). The germline gives CDR1 LNHDA, CDR2 SQIVND (reference sequence). The CDR3 covers 14 residues. The V end lost 5 bases, the J end lost 5 bases, and 12 bases lay between the germline ends. CDR3 coding DNA: TGTGCCAGTAGTTATACATGGGGGACCGGGGAGCTGTTTTTT. It translates to CASSYTWGTGELFF. The complete variable domain, with remaining parts taken from reference TRBV19 and TRBJ2-2, reads DGGITQSPKYLFRKEGQNVTLSCEQNLNHDAMYWYRQDPGQGLRLIYYSQIVNDFQKGDIAEGYSVSREKKESFPLTVTSAQKNPTAFYLCASSYTWGTGELFFGEGSRLTVL.

This chain uses TRBV7-2 with TRBJ1-5, with D unclear. The CDR3 is 13 amino acids. CDR1 and CDR2 (germline): SGHTA, FQGNSA. Trimming removed 5 bases from V and 8 bases from J, with 13 bases in between. The CDR3, as DNA: TGTGCCAGCAGCGGCCGGACGGGTAAGCCCCAGCATTTT. It is translated as CASSGRTGKPQHF.

This chain uses TRBV25-1 with TRBJ2-5; D remains unclear. CDR3 length equals 11 residues. Looked up from germline, CDR1 is MGHDK and CDR2 is SYGVNS. V was shortened by 4 bases and J by 2 bases, with 2 bases between the two germline ends. Here the CDR3 reads CASSGQETQYF. CDR3 bases: TGTGCCAGCAGTGGACAAGAGACCCAGTACTTC.

This chain links TRBV5-6 with TRBJ2-5; tentative D call: TRBD2 (6 bases). The CDR3 extends over 16 amino acids. In germline, CDR1 is SGHDT, CDR2 YYEEEE. V was shortened by 4 bases and J by 7 bases, with 23 bases between the two germline ends. CDR3: CASSPESGRTSGTQYF. The CDR3 DNA sequence: TGTGCCAGCAGCCCTGAGAGCGGGCGGACCTCCGGGACCCAGTACTTC.

The J gene is TRBJ1-3, the V gene TRBV9; a weak D match, TRBD1 (6 bases). Germline CDR1 is SGDLS and CDR2 is YYNGEE. Trimming took 4 bases from V and 0 from J, leaving 11 bases between them. The CDR3 totals 15 residues. The DNA for the CDR3 is TGTGCCAGCAGCACAGGGATTCTCTCTGGAAACACCATATATTTT. This translates into CASSTGILSGNTIYF.

The chain recombines TRBV7-2 with TRBJ2-1; D ambiguous. Trimming left V 2 bases short and J 8 bases short, with 10 bases between. The CDR3 has 13 amino acids. Germline loops: CDR1 SGHTA, CDR2 FQGNSA. The DNA for the CDR3 is TGTGCCAGCAGCTTATCGAGGCTTTATGAGCAGTTCTTC. Its translation: CASSLSRLYEQFF.

CDR3 nucleotides: TGTGCCAGCAGCTCTTTCGAGACAGACGCCTACGAGCAGTACTTC. Translation gives CASSSFETDAYEQYF. V and J are TRBV5-6 and TRBJ2-7; tentatively, D is TRBD1 (5 bases). CDR3 size: 15 residues. CDR1 is SGHDT and CDR2 is YYEEEE in the germline V gene. Trimming shortened V by 3 bases and J by 2 bases, and 15 bases separated the two germline ends. The whole variable domain, remainder taken from reference TRBV5-6 and TRBJ2-7, is DAGVTQSPTHLIKTRGQQVTLRCSPKSGHDTVSWYQQALGQGPQFIFQYYEEEERQRGNFPDRFSGHQFPNYSSELNVNALLLGDSALYLCASSSFETDAYEQYFGPGTRLTVT.

The rearrangement joins TRBV7-8 to TRBJ1-4; D is undetermined. The germline gives CDR1 SGHVS, CDR2 FQNEAQ. Between the trimmed V and J ends, which lost 5 bases and 4 bases, there was a span of 11 bases. There are 14 residues in the CDR3. DNA of the CDR3: TGTGCCAGCAGCCGCCTTGGTCTTAATGAAAAACTGTTTTTT. It is translated as CASSRLGLNEKLFF.

This clone was observed a few times. The chain links TRBV19 to TRBJ2-2, with D perhaps TRBD1 (5 bases). Trimming shortened V by 5 bases and J by 1 base, and 14 bases separated the two germline ends. This CDR3 comprises 16 residues. CDR1 and CDR2 from the germline V gene are LNHDA and SQIVND (reference sequence). The CDR3 loop is CASSFLSGQNTGELFF. The CDR3 DNA reads as TGTGCCAGTAGTTTCCTTTCCGGACAGAACACCGGGGAGCTGTTTTTT.

The gene calls are TRBV19 and TRBJ2-3; 8 bases line up with TRBD1. Trimming cost V 3 bases and J 2 bases; bases outside gene matches: 1. Germline CDR1 reads LNHDA; CDR2 reads SQIVND (reference sequence). The CDR3 covers 14 residues. The CDR3 loop is CASSMGQVTDTQYF. CDR3 bases: TGTGCCAGTAGTATGGGACAGGTCACAGATACGCAGTATTTT.

The gene calls are TRBV2 and TRBJ2-2, with unresolved D. Germline CDR1 and CDR2: SNHLY and FYNNEI. The CDR3 covers 13 residues. Trimming cost V 8 bases and J 3 bases, with 10 bases left between them. The CDR3 region is CASLSPDTGELFF. The CDR3 bases are TGTGCCAGCCTAAGCCCAGACACCGGGGAGCTGTTTTTT.

The chain couples TRBV12-2 to TRBJ2-7; no DNA check was done on the table's D call, TRBD1. TRBV12-2 is classified as a pseudogene. This CDR3 comprises 16 residues. CDR3 coding DNA: TGTGCAAGTCGCTTAGGGGGCCGTGACAGGGGCGACGAGCAGTACTTC. Translation: CASRLGGRDRGDEQYF.

The genes are TRBV4-3 and TRBJ2-5; possibly TRBD1 or TRBD2 for D (6 bases each). This CDR3 is 14 amino acids long. Trimming pared 4 bases from V and 5 bases from J, leaving 14 bases between. The germline V gene encodes CDR1 LGHNA and CDR2 YSLEER. The CDR3 protein is CASSRRSGAETQYF. CDR3 nucleotides: TGCGCCAGCAGCCGACGTTCGGGGGCGGAGACCCAGTACTTC.

J is TRBJ1-1 and V is TRBV27; 11 bases match TRBD1. J was trimmed by 1 base and V by 1 base; bases with no gene match: 5. CDR1 is MNHEY, CDR2 SMNVEV, per germline (reference sequence). CDR3 length: 17 residues. CDR3 bases: TGTGCCAGCAGTTTATTTGGACAGGGGGCGACGAACACTGAAGCTTTCTTT. As protein: CASSLFGQGATNTEAFF.